This T cell receptor beta chain was retrieved from a study of Graves' ophthalmopathy and Graves' hyperthyroidism. In this sample, this clonotype turned up a few times. The antigen remains unidentified. Germline lookup yields CDR1 LNHDA and CDR2 SQIVND (reference sequence). J gave up 1 base and V 7 bases, and 7 bases lay outside the gene matches. The CDR3 covers 17 residues. Findings and limits, study-wide: Also, most clonotypes expanded in the thyroid above 0.001 frequency appeared in blood.

The authors amplified TCR beta CDR3 regions, and they did so from RNA transcripts for repertoire sequencing. HTBI-primed RT-PCR formed the first round, and a multiplex PCR formed the second. TCRdb reprocessed the multiplex PCR reads via MiXCR and lists one record per CDR3 protein. Of about 220,000 distinct CDR3 sequences in the sample, approximately 21% were seen once. The TCR sequence derives from a woman in her forties or fifties with Graves' ophthalmopathy. The rearrangement joins TRBV19 to TRBJ2-2; 12 bases agree with TRBD1. The sequenced material came from peripheral blood. The DNA for the CDR3 is TGTGCCAGTAACCCGGGACAGGGGGCGGGGAACACCGGGGAGCTGTTTTTT. Encoded protein: CASNPGQGAGNTGELFF.